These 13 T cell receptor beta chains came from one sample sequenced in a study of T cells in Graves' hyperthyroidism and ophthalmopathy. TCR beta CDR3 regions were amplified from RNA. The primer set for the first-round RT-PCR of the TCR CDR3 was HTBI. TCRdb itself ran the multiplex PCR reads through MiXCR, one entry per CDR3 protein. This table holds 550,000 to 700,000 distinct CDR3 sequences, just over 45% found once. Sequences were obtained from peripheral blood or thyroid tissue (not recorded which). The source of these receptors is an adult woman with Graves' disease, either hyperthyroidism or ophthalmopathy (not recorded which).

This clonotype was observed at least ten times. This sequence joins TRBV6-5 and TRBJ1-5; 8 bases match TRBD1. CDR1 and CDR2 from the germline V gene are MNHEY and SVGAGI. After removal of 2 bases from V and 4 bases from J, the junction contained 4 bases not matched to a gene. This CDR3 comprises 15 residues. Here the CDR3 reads CASSYGTGGNQPQHF. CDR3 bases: TGTGCCAGCAGTTACGGTACAGGGGGGAATCAGCCCCAGCATTTT.

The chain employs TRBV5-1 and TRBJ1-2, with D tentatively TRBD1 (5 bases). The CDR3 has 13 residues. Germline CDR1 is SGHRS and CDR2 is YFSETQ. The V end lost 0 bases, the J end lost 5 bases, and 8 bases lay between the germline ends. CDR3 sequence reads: CASSLVGPYGYTF. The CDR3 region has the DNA TGCGCCAGCAGCTTGGTGGGGCCATATGGCTACACCTTC.

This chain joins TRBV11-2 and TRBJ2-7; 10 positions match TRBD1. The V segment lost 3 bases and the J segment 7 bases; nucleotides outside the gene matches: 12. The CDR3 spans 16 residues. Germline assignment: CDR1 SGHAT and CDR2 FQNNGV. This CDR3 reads CASSFSPGTGAGEQYF. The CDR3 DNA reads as TGTGCCAGCAGCTTCAGCCCCGGGACAGGGGCTGGGGAGCAGTACTTC.

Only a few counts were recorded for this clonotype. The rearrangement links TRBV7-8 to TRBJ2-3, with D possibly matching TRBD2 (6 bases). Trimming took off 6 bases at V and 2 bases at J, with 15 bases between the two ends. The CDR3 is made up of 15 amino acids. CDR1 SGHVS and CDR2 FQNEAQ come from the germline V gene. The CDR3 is CASSLGPGATDTQYF. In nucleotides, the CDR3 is TGTGCCAGCAGTCTTGGTCCGGGAGCCACAGATACGCAGTATTTT.

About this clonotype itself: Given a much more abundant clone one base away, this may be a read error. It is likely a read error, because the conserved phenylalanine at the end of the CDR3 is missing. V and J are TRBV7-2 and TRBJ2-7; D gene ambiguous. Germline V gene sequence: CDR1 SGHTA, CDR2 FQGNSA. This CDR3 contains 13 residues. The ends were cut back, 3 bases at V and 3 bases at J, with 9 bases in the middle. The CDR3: CASSFEANYEQYL. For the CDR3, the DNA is TGTGCCAGCAGCTTCGAAGCAAACTACGAGCAGTACCTC.

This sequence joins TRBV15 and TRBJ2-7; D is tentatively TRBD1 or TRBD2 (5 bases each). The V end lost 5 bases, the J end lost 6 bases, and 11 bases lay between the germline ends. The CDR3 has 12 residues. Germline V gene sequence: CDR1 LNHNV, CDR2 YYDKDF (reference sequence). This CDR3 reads CATSWAGTEQYF. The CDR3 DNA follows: TGTGCCACCAGCTGGGCCGGGACCGAGCAGTACTTC.

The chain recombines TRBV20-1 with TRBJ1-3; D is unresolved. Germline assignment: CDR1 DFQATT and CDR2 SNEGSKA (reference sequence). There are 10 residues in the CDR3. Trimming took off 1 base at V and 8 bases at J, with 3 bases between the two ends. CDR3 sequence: CSARGDTIYF. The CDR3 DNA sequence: TGCAGTGCTAGAGGGGACACCATATATTTT.

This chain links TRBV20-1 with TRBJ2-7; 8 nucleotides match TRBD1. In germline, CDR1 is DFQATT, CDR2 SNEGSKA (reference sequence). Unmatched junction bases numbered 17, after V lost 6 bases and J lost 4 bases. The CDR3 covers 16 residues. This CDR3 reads CSAEISSGGRQYEQYF. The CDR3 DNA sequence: TGCAGTGCCGAGATCTCTTCAGGGGGCAGACAGTACGAGCAGTACTTC.

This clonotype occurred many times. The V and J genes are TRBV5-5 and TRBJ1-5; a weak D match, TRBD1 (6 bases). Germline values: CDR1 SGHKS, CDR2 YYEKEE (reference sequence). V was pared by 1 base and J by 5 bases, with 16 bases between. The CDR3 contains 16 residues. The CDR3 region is CASSLPQGRRDQPQHF. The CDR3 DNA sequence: TGTGCCAGCAGCTTGCCCCAGGGGCGGCGTGATCAGCCCCAGCATTTT. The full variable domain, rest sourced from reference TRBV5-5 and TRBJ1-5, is DAGVTQSPTHLIKTRGQQVTLRCSPISGHKSVSWYQQVLGQGPQFIFQYYEKEERGRGNFPDRFSARQFPNYSSELNVNALLLGDSALYLCASSLPQGRRDQPQHFGDGTRLSIL.

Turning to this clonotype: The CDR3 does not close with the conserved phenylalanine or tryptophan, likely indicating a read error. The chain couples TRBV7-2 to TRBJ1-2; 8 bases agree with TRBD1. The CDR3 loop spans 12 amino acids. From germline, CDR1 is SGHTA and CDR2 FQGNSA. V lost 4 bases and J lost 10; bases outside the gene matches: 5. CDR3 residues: CASSSGGYDYTS. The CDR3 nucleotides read TGTGCCAGCAGCTCAGGGGGCTACGACTACACCTCC.

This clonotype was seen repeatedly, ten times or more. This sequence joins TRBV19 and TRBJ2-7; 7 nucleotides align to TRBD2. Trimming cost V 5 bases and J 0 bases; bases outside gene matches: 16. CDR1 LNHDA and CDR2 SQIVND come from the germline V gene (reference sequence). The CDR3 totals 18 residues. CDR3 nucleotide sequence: TGTGCCAGTAGTGAGGAAACTAGCGTTGAGGAGAGCTCCTACGAGCAGTACTTC. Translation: CASSEETSVEESSYEQYF.

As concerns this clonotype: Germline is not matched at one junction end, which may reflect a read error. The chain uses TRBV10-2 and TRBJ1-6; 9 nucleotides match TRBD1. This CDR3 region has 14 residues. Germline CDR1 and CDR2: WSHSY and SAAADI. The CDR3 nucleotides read TGTGCCAGCAGTGGCCGGGACAGGGTTTCACCCCTCCACTTT. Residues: CASSGRDRVSPLHF.

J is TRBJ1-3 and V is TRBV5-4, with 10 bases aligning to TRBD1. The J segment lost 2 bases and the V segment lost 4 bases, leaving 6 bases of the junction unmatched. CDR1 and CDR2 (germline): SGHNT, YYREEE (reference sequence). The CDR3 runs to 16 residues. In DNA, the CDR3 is TGTGCCAGCAGCAACCGACAGGGGGCGACTGGAAACACCATATATTTT. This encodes CASSNRQGATGNTIYF. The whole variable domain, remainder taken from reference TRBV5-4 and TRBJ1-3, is ETGVTQSPTHLIKTRGQQVTLRCSSQSGHNTVSWYQQALGQGPQFIFQYYREEENGRGNFPPRFSGLQFPNYSSELNVNALELDDSALYLCASSNRQGATGNTIYFGEGSWLTVV.